The source of this TCR beta chain is a study of PD-1 blockade in mismatch repair-deficient tumors. The length of the CDR3 is 13 residues. Germline V gives CDR1 SEHNR, CDR2 FQNEAQ (reference sequence). Between the trimmed V and J ends, which lost 5 bases and 6 bases, there was a span of 14 bases. Clones were read by immunoSEQ multiplex PCR, and TCRdb kept only the in-frame ones, dropping some. The sample holds roughly 120,000 clones, 85% to 90% seen once. The rearrangement joins TRBV7-9 to TRBJ2-7, with D possibly being TRBD1 (6 bases). The TCR originated in an adult with mismatch repair-deficient cancer. The material was peripheral blood, obtained 72 weeks after starting pembrolizumab. CDR3 coding DNA: TGTGCCAGCAGCCTGGGGGCAGGGAGCGAGCAGTACTTC. Protein product: CASSLGAGSEQYF.